This TCR beta chain was profiled in a study of cytomegalovirus exposure and HLA in healthy donors. On the study more broadly: The Caucasian-associated ancestry cluster held over 65% of a few hundred genotyped donors.

A multiplex PCR was run with 60 Vbeta primers and 13 Jbeta primers. The protocol was immunoSEQ multiplex PCR, while the TCRdb copy is restricted to in-frame clones and leaves out a portion. The sample lists 150,000 to 160,000 clones, about 80% occurring once. To note about this clone: Its antigen is not known.

Notes on the study in general: By a later analysis, the bulk of CMV-associated TCR beta chains appeared HLA-restricted.

The sequenced sample was PBMCs. This clonotype originated in a man aged 25-45 years in good health and CMV-seropositive.

CDR3 in amino acids: CASSLSPTPGSYGYTF. The DNA for the CDR3 is TGCGCCAGCAGCTTGTCCCCGACTCCGGGTAGTTATGGCTACACCTTC. This chain joins TRBV5-1 and TRBJ1-2, with D unclear. The germline V gene has CDR1 SGHRS and CDR2 YFSETQ. Trimming pared 1 base from V and 5 bases from J, leaving 18 bases between. The CDR3 contains 16 residues.